The TCR beta chain described here comes from a study of cytomegalovirus exposure and HLA in healthy donors. Using immunoSEQ multiplex PCR, the repertoire was profiled, and TCRdb retains in-frame clones only, with some absent. This sample has about 58,000 clones, with around nine tenths found just once. The CDR3 has 14 amino acids. The germline CDR1 and CDR2 sequences are SGHRS and YFSETQ. The V and J ends lost 0 bases and 6 bases, in that order; junction bases with no gene match: 4. Overall study findings and caveats: Most TCR sequences were uncommon, yet certain public TCRs appeared in many donors. The study flagged some 170 TCR beta chains as cytomegalovirus-associated.

There are a few counts of this clone. Its antigen is unknown. Source material: PBMCs. This clonotype was obtained from a man between 18 and 29 years old in good health and CMV-seronegative. This chain links TRBV5-1 with TRBJ1-2; 8 positions match TRBD1. The CDR3 DNA follows: TGCGCCAGCAGCTTGGTGGGACAGGATGATGGCTACACCTTC. This translates into CASSLVGQDDGYTF.